The rows below give T cell receptor beta chains drawn from one sample of a study of monozygotic twins with inflammatory bowel disease. TCRdb reprocessed the 5' RACE reads; each CDR3 protein has one entry and no DNA is given. Recorded for this sample: 300,000 to 400,000 distinct CDR3 sequences. Source material: blood. The receptors derive from a human donor with ulcerative colitis or Crohn's disease, or a healthy co-twin of an affected twin (not recorded which). CDR3s include the opening cysteine and the closing phenylalanine or tryptophan.

j_call	v_call	cdr3_aa
TRBJ1-6	TRBV28	CASSPDTVTSPYF
TRBJ2-7	TRBV29-1	CSALDWAYEQYF
TRBJ2-7	TRBV20-1	CSAREGGPRDEQYF
TRBJ2-5	TRBV20-1	CSVEKRGETETQYF
TRBJ2-7	TRBV12-3/TRBV12-4	CASSLSGAGEQYF
TRBJ2-3	TRBV27	CASSLGLAGGVGGDTQYF
TRBJ2-3	TRBV2	CASSRENFGLAGDTDTQYF
TRBJ2-4	TRBV4-1	CASSQEVGEAKNIQYF
TRBJ1-4	TRBV27	CASSFKSRGYEKLFF
TRBJ2-5	TRBV11-2	CASSLNREETQYF
TRBJ2-1	TRBV4-1	CASSQGSRYNEQFF
TRBJ2-5	TRBV24-1	CATSDPRTSGREETQYF
TRBJ2-7	TRBV29-1	CSARKGAYEQYF
TRBJ1-2	TRBV29-1	CSVVGGPKDSNYGYTF
TRBJ2-2	TRBV14	CASSPVLVGELFF
TRBJ1-1	TRBV7-2	CASSWRTKNTEAFF
TRBJ2-5	TRBV15	CATSRDGQVQETQYF
TRBJ2-1	TRBV12-5	CASGLPPGQATYNEQFF
TRBJ1-5	TRBV25-1	CASSGSYRGSQPQHF
TRBJ2-7	TRBV11-2	CASSPTHSSGRAYEQYF
TRBJ1-6	TRBV5-6	CASSLAGAANSPLHF
TRBJ1-1	TRBV10-3	CAITWTANTEAFF
TRBJ2-2	TRBV28	CASSLFVPGELFF
TRBJ2-3	TRBV5-5	CASSRRTSDADTQYF
TRBJ2-2	TRBV27	CASSHGRRNPNTGELFF
TRBJ1-6	TRBV5-1	CASSLEGANSPLHF
TRBJ2-2	TRBV12-3/TRBV12-4	CASSPFDPGELFF
TRBJ2-2	TRBV10-1	CASSESGGITNTGELFF
TRBJ2-7	TRBV7-9	CASSRQDLRAVTYEQYF
TRBJ1-6	TRBV12-3/TRBV12-4	CASSFHYFGGLESPLHF
TRBJ2-7	TRBV12-3/TRBV12-4	CASSWGSRATYEQYF
TRBJ2-1	TRBV11-2	CASSLLRDSTYNEQFF
TRBJ2-1	TRBV4-3	CASSQGVRGSSYNEQFF
TRBJ1-5	TRBV5-1	CASSLKEGQPQHF
TRBJ1-5	TRBV5-4	CASSLYGTRGSNQPQHF
TRBJ2-7	TRBV15	CATSRLVIGESSYEQYF
TRBJ2-2	TRBV27	CASRAGGWTGELFF
TRBJ2-7	TRBV7-2	CASSLSPFSQQYF
TRBJ1-2	TRBV7-2	CASARAVGPGQTGYTF
TRBJ2-1	TRBV10-3	CATTSWDEQFF
TRBJ2-2	TRBV25-1	CASSDGGRATGGELFF
TRBJ2-3	TRBV11-2	CASSLVPTTTDTQYF
TRBJ2-1	TRBV5-1	CASSLLGRNYNEQFF
TRBJ1-2	TRBV5-1	CASSSLVDTQAGYTF
TRBJ2-1	TRBV6-2/TRBV6-3	CASRGLYNEQFF
TRBJ2-7	TRBV7-8	CASSFLLRQLGSSSYEQYF
TRBJ1-2	TRBV5-1	CASSLEGTKGRGYTF
TRBJ2-7	TRBV10-1	CASSVGPGDEQYF
TRBJ2-7	TRBV10-3	CAIRRTGEPNEQYF